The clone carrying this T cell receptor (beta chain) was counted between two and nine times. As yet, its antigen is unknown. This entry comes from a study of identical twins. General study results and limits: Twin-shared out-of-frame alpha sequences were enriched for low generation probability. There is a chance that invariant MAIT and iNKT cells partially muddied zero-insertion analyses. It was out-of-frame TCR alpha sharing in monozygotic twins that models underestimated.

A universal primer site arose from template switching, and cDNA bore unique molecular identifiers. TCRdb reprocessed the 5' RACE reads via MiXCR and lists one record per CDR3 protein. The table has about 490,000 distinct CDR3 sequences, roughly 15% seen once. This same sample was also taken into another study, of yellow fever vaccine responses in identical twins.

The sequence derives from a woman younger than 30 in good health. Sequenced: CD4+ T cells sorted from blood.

As DNA, the CDR3 is TGTGCCAGCACCCTACTAGCGGGGGGGACCGGGGAGCTGTTTTTT. This codes for CASTLLAGGTGELFF. This sequence joins TRBV27 and TRBJ2-2; 13 nucleotides match TRBD2. The germline CDR1 and CDR2 sequences are MNHEY and SMNVEV (reference sequence). Unmatched junction bases numbered 4, after V lost 7 bases and J lost 5 bases. CDR3 length: 15 amino acids.